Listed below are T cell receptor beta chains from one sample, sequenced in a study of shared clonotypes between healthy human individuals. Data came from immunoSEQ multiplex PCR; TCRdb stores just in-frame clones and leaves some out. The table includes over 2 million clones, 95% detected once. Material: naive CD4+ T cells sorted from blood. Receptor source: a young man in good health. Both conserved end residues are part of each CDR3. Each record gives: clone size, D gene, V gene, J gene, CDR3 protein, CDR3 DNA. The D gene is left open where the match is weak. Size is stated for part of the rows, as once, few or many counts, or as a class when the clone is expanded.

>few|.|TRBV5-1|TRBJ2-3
CASSLVGEDTQYF
TGCGCCAGCAGCTTGGTGGGGGAAGATACGCAGTATTTT
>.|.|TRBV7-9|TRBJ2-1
CASSLEQFF
TGTGCCAGCAGCTTGGAGCAGTTCTTC
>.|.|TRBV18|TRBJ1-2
CASSPGENYGYTF
TGTGCCAGCTCCCCAGGGGAAAACTATGGCTACACCTTC
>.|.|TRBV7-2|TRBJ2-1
CASAPGQPGGNEQFF
TGTGCCAGCGCCCCTGGTCAACCGGGTGGCAATGAGCAGTTCTTC
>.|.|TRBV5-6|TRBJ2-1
CASSLNRLGRNEQFF
TGTGCCAGCAGCTTGAACAGGCTGGGCCGCAATGAGCAGTTCTTC
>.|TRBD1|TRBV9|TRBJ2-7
CASSGPGTGIGEQYF
TGTGCCAGCAGCGGACCCGGGACAGGGATCGGCGAGCAGTACTTC
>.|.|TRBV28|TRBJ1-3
CASRRGNVGNTIYF
TGTGCCAGCAGAAGAGGTAACGTAGGAAACACCATATATTTT
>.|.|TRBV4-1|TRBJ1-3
CASSQAPPGNTIYF
TGCGCCAGCAGCCAGGCCCCCCCGGGAAACACCATATATTTT
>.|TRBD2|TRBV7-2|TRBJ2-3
CASSSVAGAGDTQYF
TGTGCCAGCAGCTCTGTAGCGGGGGCGGGAGATACGCAGTATTTT
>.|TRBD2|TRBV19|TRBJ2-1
CATRGGLPRNEQFF
TGTGCCACTCGGGGGGGTTTACCGCGCAATGAGCAGTTCTTC
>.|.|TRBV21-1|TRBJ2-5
CASSKVSSGSRETQYF
TGTGCCAGCAGCAAAGTTAGTAGCGGGAGTAGAGAGACCCAGTACTTC
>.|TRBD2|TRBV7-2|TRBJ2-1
CASSLSGTSGGSYNEQFF
TGTGCCAGCAGCTTAAGTGGGACTAGCGGGGGGTCCTACAATGAGCAGTTCTTC
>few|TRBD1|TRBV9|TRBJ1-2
CASSYYRGGYTF
TGTGCCAGCAGTTACTACAGGGGTGGCTACACCTTC
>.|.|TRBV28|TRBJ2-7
CASSLLGPIPYEQYF
TGTGCCAGCAGTTTACTGGGACCGATACCCTACGAGCAGTACTTC
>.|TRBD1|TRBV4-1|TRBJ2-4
CASSPRTGTAKNIQYF
TGCGCCAGCAGCCCCCGGACAGGGACGGCCAAAAACATTCAGTACTTC
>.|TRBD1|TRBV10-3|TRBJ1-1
CAIKGAGAAFF
TGTGCCATCAAGGGGGCAGGGGCAGCTTTCTTT
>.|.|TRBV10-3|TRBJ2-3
CATASSTDTQYF
TGTGCCACTGCGTCTAGCACAGATACGCAGTATTTT
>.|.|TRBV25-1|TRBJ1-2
CASSTGMSPGYTF
TGTGCCAGCAGTACAGGGATGAGCCCTGGCTACACCTTC
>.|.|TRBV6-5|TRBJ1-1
CASSYRGGTEAFF
TGTGCCAGCAGTTACAGGGGGGGCACTGAAGCTTTCTTT
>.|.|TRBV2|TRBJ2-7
CASRKESVGEQYF
TGTGCCAGCAGGAAAGAGAGTGTGGGCGAGCAGTACTTC
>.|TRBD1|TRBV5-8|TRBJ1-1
CASSRDRGLQGNTEAFF
TGTGCCAGCAGCCGTGACAGGGGGCTTCAAGGGAACACTGAAGCTTTCTTT
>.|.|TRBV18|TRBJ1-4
CASSPNSGQGNEKLFF
.
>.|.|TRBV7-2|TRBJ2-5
CASSFFNQETQYF
TGTGCCAGCAGCTTTTTTAACCAAGAGACCCAGTACTTC
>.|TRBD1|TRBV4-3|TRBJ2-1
CASSRQGKVSEQFF
TGCGCCAGCAGCCGACAGGGGAAGGTGAGTGAGCAGTTCTTC
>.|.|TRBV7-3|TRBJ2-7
CASSLRPGSAHEQYF
TGTGCCAGCAGCTTACGACCGGGGTCCGCCCACGAGCAGTACTTC
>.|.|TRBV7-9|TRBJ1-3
CASSLITGSGNTIYF
TGTGCCAGCAGCTTAATCACAGGCTCTGGAAACACCATATATTTT
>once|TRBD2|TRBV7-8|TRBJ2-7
CASSLTSGGAKSYEQYF
TGTGCCAGCAGCTTAACTAGCGGGGGGGCCAAATCCTACGAGCAGTACTTC
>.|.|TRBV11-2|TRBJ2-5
CASSSFGERGQETQYF
TGTGCCAGCAGCTCCTTCGGCGAGAGGGGGCAAGAGACCCAGTACTTC
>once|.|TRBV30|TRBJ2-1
CAWKGTANNEQFF
TGTGCCTGGAAGGGGACTGCGAACAATGAGCAGTTCTTC
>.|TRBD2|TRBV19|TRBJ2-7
CASSTPPVTGIGGRAYEQYF
TGTGCCAGTAGTACCCCCCCCGTCACAGGGATCGGCGGGAGGGCCTACGAGCAGTACTTC
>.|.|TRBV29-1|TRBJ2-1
CSVVRIGPRRDEQFF
TGCAGCGTTGTACGAATTGGGCCACGACGCGATGAGCAGTTCTTC
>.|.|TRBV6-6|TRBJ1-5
CASSPGHQPQHF
TGTGCCAGCAGTCCGGGACACCAGCCCCAGCATTTT
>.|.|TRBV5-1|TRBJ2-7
CASNSRPSAYEQYF
TGCGCCAGCAATTCTCGTCCCAGCGCCTACGAGCAGTACTTC
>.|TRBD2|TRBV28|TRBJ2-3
CASGLAGSADTQYF
TGTGCCAGCGGGCTAGCGGGATCAGCGGATACGCAGTATTTT
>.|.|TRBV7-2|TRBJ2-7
CASSLDNYEQYF
TGTGCCAGCAGCTTGGACAACTACGAGCAGTACTTC
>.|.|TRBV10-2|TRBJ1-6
CASSDGGRSPPLHF
TGCGCCAGCAGTGACGGGGGGCGATCCCCACCCCTCCACTTT
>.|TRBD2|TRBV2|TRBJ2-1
CASSVAGARNEQFF
TGTGCCAGCAGCGTAGCGGGAGCCCGCAATGAGCAGTTCTTC
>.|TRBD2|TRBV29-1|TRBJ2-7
CSVAEIAGKDEQYF
TGCAGCGTCGCCGAAATAGCGGGAAAGGACGAGCAGTACTTC
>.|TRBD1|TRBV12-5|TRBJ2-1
CASGQTQGGNYNEQFF
TGTGCTAGTGGACAAACACAGGGGGGTAACTACAATGAGCAGTTCTTC
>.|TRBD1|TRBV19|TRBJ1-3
CASSRQGIGNTIYF
TGTGCCAGTAGCAGACAGGGGATTGGAAACACCATATATTTT
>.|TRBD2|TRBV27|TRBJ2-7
CASSPTYSGSIEQYF
TGTGCCAGCAGTCCCACCTATAGCGGGAGTATCGAGCAGTACTTC
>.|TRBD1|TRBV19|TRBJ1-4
CASSLIVGQGGEKLFF
TGTGCCAGTAGCCTTATAGTTGGACAGGGTGGAGAAAAACTGTTTTTT
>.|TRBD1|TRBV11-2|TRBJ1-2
CASSLVARGQGNYGYTF
TGTGCCAGCAGCTTAGTTGCTCGAGGACAGGGGAACTATGGCTACACCTTC
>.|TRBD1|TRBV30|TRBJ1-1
CAYGQGGPDTTEAFF
TGTGCCTATGGACAGGGAGGACCTGATACCACTGAAGCTTTCTTT
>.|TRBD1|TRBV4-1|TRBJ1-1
CASSQDRAGQGRGEAFF
TGCGCCAGCAGCCAAGATAGGGCGGGACAGGGCAGGGGTGAAGCTTTCTTT
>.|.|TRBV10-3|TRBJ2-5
CAISPVGETQYF
TGTGCCATCAGCCCGGTGGGGGAGACCCAGTACTTC
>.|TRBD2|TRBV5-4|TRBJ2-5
CASSLGRTSGGETQYF
TGTGCCAGCAGCTTGGGCCGGACTAGCGGGGGAGAGACCCAGTACTTC
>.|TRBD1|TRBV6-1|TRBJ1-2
CASSAGTGANYGYTF
TGTGCCAGCAGTGCTGGGACAGGGGCTAACTATGGCTACACCTTC
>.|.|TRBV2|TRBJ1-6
CASRPREYNSPLHF
TGTGCCAGCAGACCCCGGGAATATAATTCACCCCTCCACTTT
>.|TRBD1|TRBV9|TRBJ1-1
CASSARTGNTEAFF
TGTGCCAGCAGCGCCAGGACAGGGAACACTGAAGCTTTCTTT
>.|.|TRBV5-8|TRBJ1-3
CASSSAGHSGNTIYF
TGTGCCAGCAGCTCAGCAGGGCACTCTGGAAACACCATATATTTT
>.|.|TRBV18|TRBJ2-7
CASSPLPSWGSYEQYF
TGTGCCAGCTCACCATTGCCCTCGTGGGGCTCCTACGAGCAGTACTTC